The 8 T cell receptor beta chains reported below all come from one sample, sequenced in a study of shared clonotypes between healthy human individuals. Libraries were prepared by immunoSEQ multiplex PCR; TCRdb keeps only in-frame clonotypes and omits some of them. Among approximately 1.5 million clones listed, approximately 98.5% were seen once. Material: naive CD4+ T cells sorted from blood. The sample's subset: CD45RA+ positively selected. The receptors were gathered from a young man in good health.

This rearrangement joins TRBV7-9 to TRBJ2-7, with no clear D. CDR3 length equals 11 residues. From germline, CDR1 is SEHNR and CDR2 FQNEAQ (reference sequence). V gave up 6 bases and J gave up 5 bases, with 8 bases separating them. CDR3 in DNA: TGTGCCAGCAGTGGGAAGGACGAGCAGTACTTC. Translating gives CASSGKDEQYF.

This chain connects TRBV11-2 to TRBJ2-1, with 10 positions matching TRBD2. The trim removed 5 bases at V and 6 bases at J, leaving 10 bases unmatched. The CDR3 runs 16 residues. Germline V gene sequence: CDR1 SGHAT, CDR2 FQNNGV. The CDR3 nucleotides are TGTGCCAGCAGCCTATCGCTAGCGGGAGTCGCCAATGAGCAGTTCTTC. This sequence encodes CASSLSLAGVANEQFF.

This clone was seen a single time. V and J are TRBV27 and TRBJ2-1, with 12 bases aligning to TRBD2. The germline V gene has CDR1 MNHEY and CDR2 SMNVEV (reference sequence). V shed 2 bases and J 8 bases; nucleotides not matched to a gene: 7. CDR3 length: 16 residues. CDR3 nucleotides: TGTGCCAGCAGTTTAACCCGACTAGCGGGAGCTCATGAGCAGTTCTTC. It codes for CASSLTRLAGAHEQFF.

The rearrangement links TRBV5-1 to TRBJ2-7; 12 positions agree with TRBD2. Germline values: CDR1 SGHRS, CDR2 YFSETQ. V gave up 2 bases and J gave up 3 bases; unmatched junction bases: 6. This CDR3 region has 16 residues. Written as DNA, the CDR3 is TGCGCCAGCAGCTTTTCTCTAGCGGGAGGGTACTACGAGCAGTACTTC. Translating it yields CASSFSLAGGYYEQYF. The whole variable domain, filled in from reference TRBV5-1 and TRBJ2-7, reads KAGVTQTPRYLIKTRGQQVTLSCSPISGHRSVSWYQQTPGQGLQFLFEYFSETQRNKGNFPGRFSGRQFSNSRSEMNVSTLELGDSALYLCASSFSLAGGYYEQYFGPGTRLTVT.

The V and J genes are TRBV4-2 and TRBJ2-5, with TRBD2 matching 14 bases. Germline loops: CDR1 LGHNA, CDR2 YNFKEQ. J gave up 5 bases and V 4 bases, and 3 bases lay outside the gene matches. The CDR3 sequence is 15 residues long. CDR3 sequence reads: CASSRTSGGRETQYF. The CDR3, as DNA: TGTGCCAGCAGCCGGACTAGCGGGGGGAGGGAGACCCAGTACTTC.

This clone occurred once. The chain carries TRBV5-6 and TRBJ1-2; a weak D match, TRBD1 (6 bases). The CDR3 consists of 13 residues. The germline gives CDR1 SGHDT, CDR2 YYEEEE. Trimming took off 4 bases at V and 4 bases at J, with 11 bases between the two ends. CDR3 region: CASSLGQLYGYTF. The CDR3 DNA reads TGTGCCAGCAGCCTCGGACAGCTCTATGGCTACACCTTC.

This chain uses TRBV4-3 with TRBJ2-5, with no clear D. Germline-derived CDR1 and CDR2 are LGHNA and YSLEER. V lost 2 bases, J lost 5 bases, and 18 bases lay in between. The CDR3 runs to 16 residues. CDR3 DNA sequence: TGCGCCAGCAGCCAAAACGCCGACCCACCGTATGAGACCCAGTACTTC. This codes for CASSQNADPPYETQYF.

This chain joins TRBV7-2 and TRBJ2-5, with 14 positions matching TRBD2. The CDR3 is 16 amino acids. Trimming cost V 5 bases and J 5 bases; bases outside gene matches: 7. Germline V gene data show CDR1 as SGHTA and CDR2 as FQGNSA. The DNA of the CDR3 is TGTGCCAGCAGCGGGACTAGCGGGAGAGTGAGGGAGACCCAGTACTTC. Its protein product is CASSGTSGRVRETQYF.